Listed below are T cell receptor beta chains from one sample, sequenced in a study of blood T cell repertoires in COVID-19. The repertoire was sequenced with immunoSEQ multiplex PCR; TCRdb's copy has only in-frame clones and lacks some. The table includes hundreds of thousands of clones, 75% to 85% detected once. Sequenced material: peripheral blood. The receptors come from a man aged 50-59 years with COVID-19, enrolled during active disease. Each CDR3 is given without its conserved first and last residue. The order of the fields is D gene, V gene, CDR3 protein. D genes are given only for firm matches.

. TRBV11-3 ASRRDSYTGELF
TRBD1 TRBV13 ASSQGQGAGGYT
. TRBV7-9 ASSKNSGGWGYT
. TRBV13 ASSLIQAAGELF
. TRBV7-2 ASSRGSTTAQETQY
. TRBV3-1/TRBV3-2 ASSTTGLSGNTIY
. TRBV5-1 ASSLEGVAGYGNYGYT
TRBD1 TRBV5-1 ASSLGQGARTYEQY
. TRBV19 ASSIQTGTYTSYEQY
. TRBV4-1 ASSKESGTGELF
. TRBV3-1/TRBV3-2 ASSQGSRGKETQY
TRBD1 TRBV6-1 ASSEDVNRGFRNTEAF
TRBD1 TRBV9 ASSDRQGGEQF
. TRBV7-3 ASSLTAEVGELF
. TRBV19 ASSIDPSRSQH
. TRBV29-1 SFPRVVGASSYNEQF
. TRBV7-3 ASSITHTGELF
TRBD2 TRBV27 ASSSQIWLAGATSFVNEQF
TRBD1 TRBV5-1 ASSRQGVNGANVLT
TRBD2 TRBV19 ASSTPRGGGIETQY
TRBD1 TRBV24-1 ATSDFGQGSHTDTQY
. TRBV5-1 ASSLQFQGSDGELF
. TRBV5-1 ASSPQGPWTEAF
TRBD2 TRBV3-1/TRBV3-2 ASSQDGGVVEQY
TRBD2 TRBV27 ASSLSGGENTQY
TRBD2 TRBV5-1 ASSLPTSGEFSYEQY
. TRBV20-1 SASRGAALRTEAF
TRBD1 TRBV3-1/TRBV3-2 ASSQSGQGAEAF
TRBD1 TRBV9 ASSEQGYGNTIY
TRBD1 TRBV24-1 ATSDPQGAGETQY
. TRBV4-3 ASSQEVNFGEQY
. TRBV15 ATSSLVGDSPLH
. TRBV5-1 ASSSDLTASGNTIY
. TRBV5-1 ASSLAWGLPGYEQY
TRBD1 TRBV4-1 ASSQRAAGGEQPQH
. TRBV7-9 ASSAPIGGWETQY
TRBD1 TRBV7-2 ASSTGTGGTYEQY
. TRBV19 ASSISPAGPTEAF
TRBD2 TRBV5-4 ASSGTSGGAAIYTQY
TRBD2 TRBV7-6 ASSTRGGGGRNEQF
TRBD1 TRBV9 ASRAGTARVNYGYT